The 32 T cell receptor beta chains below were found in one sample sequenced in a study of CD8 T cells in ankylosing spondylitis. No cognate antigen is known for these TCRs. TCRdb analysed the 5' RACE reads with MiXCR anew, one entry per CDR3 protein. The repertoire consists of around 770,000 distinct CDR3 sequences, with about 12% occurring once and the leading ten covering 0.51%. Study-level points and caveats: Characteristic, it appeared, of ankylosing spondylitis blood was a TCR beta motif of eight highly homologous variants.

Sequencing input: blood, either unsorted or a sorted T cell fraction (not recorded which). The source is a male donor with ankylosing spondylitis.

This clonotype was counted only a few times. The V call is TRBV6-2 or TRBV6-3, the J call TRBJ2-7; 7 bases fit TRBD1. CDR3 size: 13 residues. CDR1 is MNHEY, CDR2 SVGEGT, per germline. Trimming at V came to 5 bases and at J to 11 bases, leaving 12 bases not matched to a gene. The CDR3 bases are TGTGCCAGCAGTCCGATCGACAGGGAACGAAAGTACTTC. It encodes CASSPIDRERKYF.

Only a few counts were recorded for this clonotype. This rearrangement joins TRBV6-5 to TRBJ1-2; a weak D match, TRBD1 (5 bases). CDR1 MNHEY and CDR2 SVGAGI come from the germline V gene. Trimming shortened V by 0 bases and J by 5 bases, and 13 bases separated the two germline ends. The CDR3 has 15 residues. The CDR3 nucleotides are TGTGCCAGCAGTTACTCGGTGACAGTCCCGTATGGCTACACCTTC. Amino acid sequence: CASSYSVTVPYGYTF.

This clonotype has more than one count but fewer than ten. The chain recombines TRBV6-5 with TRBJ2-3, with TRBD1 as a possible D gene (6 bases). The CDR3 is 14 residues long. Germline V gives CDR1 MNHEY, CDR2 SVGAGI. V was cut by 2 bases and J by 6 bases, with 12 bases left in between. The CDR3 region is CASSYTGQHDTQYF. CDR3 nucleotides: TGTGCCAGCAGTTACACCGGACAGCATGATACGCAGTATTTT.

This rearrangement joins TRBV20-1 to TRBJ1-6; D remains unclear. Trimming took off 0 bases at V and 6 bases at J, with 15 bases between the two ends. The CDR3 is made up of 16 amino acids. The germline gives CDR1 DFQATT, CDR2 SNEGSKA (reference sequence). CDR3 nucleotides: TGCAGTGCTAGAGAAGGTACCCAAGGAACTAATTCACCCCTCCACTTT. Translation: CSAREGTQGTNSPLHF.

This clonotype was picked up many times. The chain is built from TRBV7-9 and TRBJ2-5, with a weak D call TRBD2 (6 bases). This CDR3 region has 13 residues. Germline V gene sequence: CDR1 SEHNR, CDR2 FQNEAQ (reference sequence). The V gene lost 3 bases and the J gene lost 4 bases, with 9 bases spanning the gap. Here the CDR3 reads CASSFGGGETQYF. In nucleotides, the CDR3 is TGTGCCAGCAGCTTTGGGGGAGGAGAGACCCAGTACTTC.

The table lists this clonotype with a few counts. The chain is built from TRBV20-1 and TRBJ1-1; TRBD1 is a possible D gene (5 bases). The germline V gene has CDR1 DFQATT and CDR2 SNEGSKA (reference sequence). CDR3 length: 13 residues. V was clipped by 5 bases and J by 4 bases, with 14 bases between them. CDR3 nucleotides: TGCAGTGCTCGAGTTCCGGGGACCACTGAAGCTTTCTTT. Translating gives CSARVPGTTEAFF.

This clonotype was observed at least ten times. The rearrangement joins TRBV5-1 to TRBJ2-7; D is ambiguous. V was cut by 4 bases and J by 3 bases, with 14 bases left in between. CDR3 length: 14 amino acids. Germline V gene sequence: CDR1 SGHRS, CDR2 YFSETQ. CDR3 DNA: TGCGCCAGCAGCGTCACAGTCCAGGACTACGAGCAGTACTTC. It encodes CASSVTVQDYEQYF.

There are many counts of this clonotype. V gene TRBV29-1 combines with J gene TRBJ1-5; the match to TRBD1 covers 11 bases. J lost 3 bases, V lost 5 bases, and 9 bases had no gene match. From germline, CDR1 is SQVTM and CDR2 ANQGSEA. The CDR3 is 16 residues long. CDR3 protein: CSVTGTGGLNNQPQHF. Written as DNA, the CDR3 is TGCAGCGTTACCGGGACAGGGGGTCTGAACAATCAGCCCCAGCATTTT.

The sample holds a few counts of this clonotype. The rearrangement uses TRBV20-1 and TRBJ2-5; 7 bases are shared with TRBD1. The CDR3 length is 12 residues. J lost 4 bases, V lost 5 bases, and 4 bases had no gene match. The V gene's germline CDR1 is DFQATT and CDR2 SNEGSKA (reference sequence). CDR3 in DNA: TGCAGTGCTGGTCGGGACAGAGAGACCCAGTACTTC. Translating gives CSAGRDRETQYF.

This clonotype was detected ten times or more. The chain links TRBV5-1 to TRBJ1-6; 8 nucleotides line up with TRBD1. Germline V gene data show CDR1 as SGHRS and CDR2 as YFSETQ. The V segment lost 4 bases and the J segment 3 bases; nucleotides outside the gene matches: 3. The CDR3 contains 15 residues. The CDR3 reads CASSQDRVYNSPLHF. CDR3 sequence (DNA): TGCGCCAGCAGCCAGGACAGGGTCTATAATTCACCCCTCCACTTT. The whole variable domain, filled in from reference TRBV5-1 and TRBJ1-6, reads KAGVTQTPRYLIKTRGQQVTLSCSPISGHRSVSWYQQTPGQGLQFLFEYFSETQRNKGNFPGRFSGRQFSNSRSEMNVSTLELGDSALYLCASSQDRVYNSPLHFGNGTRLTVT.

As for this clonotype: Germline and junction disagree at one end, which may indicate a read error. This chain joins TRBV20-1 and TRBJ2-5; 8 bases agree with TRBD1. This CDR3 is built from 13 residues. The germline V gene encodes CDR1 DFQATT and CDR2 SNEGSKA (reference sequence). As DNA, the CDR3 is TGCCGTGCTACCTCAGGGGGCGAGGAGACCCAGTACTTC. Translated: CRATSGGEETQYF.

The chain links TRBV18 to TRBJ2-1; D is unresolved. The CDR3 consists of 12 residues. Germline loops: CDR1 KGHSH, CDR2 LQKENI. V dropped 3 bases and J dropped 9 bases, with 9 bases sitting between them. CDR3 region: CASSPRLGEQFF. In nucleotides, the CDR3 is TGTGCCAGCTCACCTAGACTTGGTGAGCAGTTCTTC.

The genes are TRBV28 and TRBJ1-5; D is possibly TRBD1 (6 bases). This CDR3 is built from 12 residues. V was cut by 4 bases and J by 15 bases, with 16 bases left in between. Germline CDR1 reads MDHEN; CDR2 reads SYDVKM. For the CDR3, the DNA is TGTGCCAGCAGTTCCGGACAGCTCAGAGGGCATTTT. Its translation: CASSSGQLRGHF.

CDR3 DNA sequence: TGTGCCAGCAGGTATAGCGGTAAGCAGTTCTTC. Amino acid sequence: CASRYSGKQFF. This chain joins TRBV6-2 or TRBV6-3 and TRBJ2-1; tentatively, D is TRBD2 (6 bases). Germline assignment: CDR1 MNHEY and CDR2 SVGEGT. The CDR3 has 11 residues. Trimming took off 6 bases at V and 11 bases at J, with 11 bases between the two ends.

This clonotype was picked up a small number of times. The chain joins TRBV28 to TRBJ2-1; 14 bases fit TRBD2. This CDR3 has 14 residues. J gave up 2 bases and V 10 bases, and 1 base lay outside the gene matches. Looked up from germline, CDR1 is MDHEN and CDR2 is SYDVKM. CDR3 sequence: CATTSGRAYNEQFF. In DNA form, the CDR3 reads TGTGCCACGACTAGCGGGAGGGCCTACAATGAGCAGTTCTTC. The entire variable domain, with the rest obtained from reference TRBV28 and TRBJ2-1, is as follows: DVKVTQSSRYLVKRTGEKVFLECVQDMDHENMFWYRQDPGLGLRLIYFSYDVKMKEKGDIPEGYSVSREKKERFSLILESASTNQTSMYLCATTSGRAYNEQFFGPGTRLTVL.

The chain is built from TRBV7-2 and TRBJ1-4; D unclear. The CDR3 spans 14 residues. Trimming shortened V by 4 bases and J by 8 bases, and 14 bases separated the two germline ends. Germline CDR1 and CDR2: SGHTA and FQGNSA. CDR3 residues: CASSSYTSGEKLFF. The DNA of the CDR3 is TGTGCCAGCAGCTCTTATACGTCGGGGGAAAAACTGTTTTTT.

The CDR3 protein is CASSLAQTDFTEAFF. DNA for the CDR3: TGTGCCAGCTCACTAGCCCAGACTGATTTCACTGAAGCTTTCTTT. This chain uses TRBV18 with TRBJ1-1, with D unresolved. This CDR3 region has 15 residues. Trimming took off 4 bases at V and 4 bases at J, with 16 bases between the two ends. Germline V lookup: CDR1 KGHSH, CDR2 LQKENI.

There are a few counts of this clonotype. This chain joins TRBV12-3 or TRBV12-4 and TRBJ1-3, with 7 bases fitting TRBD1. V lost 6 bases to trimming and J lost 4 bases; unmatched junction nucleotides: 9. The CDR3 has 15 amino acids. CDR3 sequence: CASSRRQGVGNTIYF. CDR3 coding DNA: TGTGCCAGCAGCCGTCGACAGGGAGTAGGAAACACCATATATTTT.

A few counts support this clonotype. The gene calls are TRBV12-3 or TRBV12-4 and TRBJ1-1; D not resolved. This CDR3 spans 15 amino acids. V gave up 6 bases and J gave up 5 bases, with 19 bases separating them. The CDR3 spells CASRETVGIGTEAFF. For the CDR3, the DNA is TGTGCCAGCAGGGAGACGGTAGGGATCGGTACTGAAGCTTTCTTT.

CDR3: CASSLVQTRAGELFF. The CDR3, as DNA: TGCGCCAGCAGCTTGGTCCAAACCCGAGCCGGGGAGCTGTTTTTT. This chain uses TRBV5-1 with TRBJ2-2; D call uncertain. The CDR3 consists of 15 residues. The ends were cut back, 0 bases at V and 6 bases at J, with 12 bases in the middle. Germline values: CDR1 SGHRS, CDR2 YFSETQ.

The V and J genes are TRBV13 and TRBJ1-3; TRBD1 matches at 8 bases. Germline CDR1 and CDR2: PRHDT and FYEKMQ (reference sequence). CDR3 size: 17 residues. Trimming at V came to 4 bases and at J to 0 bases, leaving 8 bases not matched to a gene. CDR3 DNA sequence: TGTGCCAGCAGCTCCATTCGGGACAGGTTCTCTGGAAACACCATATATTTT. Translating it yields CASSSIRDRFSGNTIYF.

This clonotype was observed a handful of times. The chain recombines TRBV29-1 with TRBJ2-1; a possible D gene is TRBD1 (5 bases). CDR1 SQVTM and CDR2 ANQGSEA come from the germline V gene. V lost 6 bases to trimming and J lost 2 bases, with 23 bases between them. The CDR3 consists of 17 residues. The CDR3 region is CSVKAYLGLRTYNEQFF. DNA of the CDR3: TGCAGCGTAAAGGCGTATCTGGGGCTCCGAACCTACAATGAGCAGTTCTTC.

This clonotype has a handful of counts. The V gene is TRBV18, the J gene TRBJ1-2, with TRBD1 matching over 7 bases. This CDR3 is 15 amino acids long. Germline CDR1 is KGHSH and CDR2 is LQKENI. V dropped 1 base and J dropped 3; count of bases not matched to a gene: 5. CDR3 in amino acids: CASSPQGQPYYGYTF. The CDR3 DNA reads TGTGCCAGCTCACCACAGGGACAGCCCTACTATGGCTACACCTTC.

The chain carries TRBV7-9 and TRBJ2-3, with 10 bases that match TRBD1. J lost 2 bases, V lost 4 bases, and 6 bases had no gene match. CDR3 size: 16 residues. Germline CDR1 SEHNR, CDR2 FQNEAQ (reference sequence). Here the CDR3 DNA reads TGTGCCAGCAGCTCTTGGGACAGGGGTTTCACAGATACGCAGTATTTT. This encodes CASSSWDRGFTDTQYF.

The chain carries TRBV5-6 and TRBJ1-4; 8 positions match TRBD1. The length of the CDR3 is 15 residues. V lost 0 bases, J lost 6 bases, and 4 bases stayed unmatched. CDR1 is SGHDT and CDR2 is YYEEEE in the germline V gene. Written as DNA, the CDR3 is TGTGCCAGCAGCTTGGCAGGGGGCGAGGATGAAAAACTGTTTTTT. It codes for CASSLAGGEDEKLFF. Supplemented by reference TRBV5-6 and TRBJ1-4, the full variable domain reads DAGVTQSPTHLIKTRGQQVTLRCSPKSGHDTVSWYQQALGQGPQFIFQYYEEEERQRGNFPDRFSGHQFPNYSSELNVNALLLGDSALYLCASSLAGGEDEKLFFGSGTQLSVL.

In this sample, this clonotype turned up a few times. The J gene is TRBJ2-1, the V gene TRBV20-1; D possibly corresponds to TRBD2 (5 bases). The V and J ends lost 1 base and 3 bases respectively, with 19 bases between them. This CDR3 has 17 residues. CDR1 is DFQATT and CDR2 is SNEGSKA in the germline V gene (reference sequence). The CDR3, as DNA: TGCAGTGCTAGAGTAGAAAGCGGTAATACCGTCTACAATGAGCAGTTCTTC. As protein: CSARVESGNTVYNEQFF.

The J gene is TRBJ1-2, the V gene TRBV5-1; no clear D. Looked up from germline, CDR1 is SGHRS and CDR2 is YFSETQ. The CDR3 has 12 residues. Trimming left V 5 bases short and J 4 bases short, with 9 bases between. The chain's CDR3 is CASRVGPYGYTF. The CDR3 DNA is TGCGCCAGCAGGGTCGGGCCCTATGGCTACACCTTC.

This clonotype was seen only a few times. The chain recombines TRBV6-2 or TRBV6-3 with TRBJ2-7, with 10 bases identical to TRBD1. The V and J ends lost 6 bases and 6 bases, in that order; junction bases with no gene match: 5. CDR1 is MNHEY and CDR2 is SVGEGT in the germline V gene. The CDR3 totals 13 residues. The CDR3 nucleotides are TGTGCCAGCAGAGGGACAGGGGCGACCGAGCAGTACTTC. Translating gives CASRGTGATEQYF.

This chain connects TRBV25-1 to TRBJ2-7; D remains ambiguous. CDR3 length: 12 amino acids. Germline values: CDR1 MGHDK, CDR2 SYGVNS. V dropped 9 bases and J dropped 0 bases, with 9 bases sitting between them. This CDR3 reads CASTDGSYEQYF. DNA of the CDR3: TGTGCCAGTACGGACGGCTCCTACGAGCAGTACTTC.

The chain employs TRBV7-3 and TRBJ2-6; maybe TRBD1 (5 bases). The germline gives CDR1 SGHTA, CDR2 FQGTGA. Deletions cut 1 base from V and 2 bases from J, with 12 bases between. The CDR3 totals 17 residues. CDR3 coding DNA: TGTGCCAGCAGCTTAAAGGGGTCAACTGCTGGGGCCAACGTCCTGACTTTC. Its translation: CASSLKGSTAGANVLTF. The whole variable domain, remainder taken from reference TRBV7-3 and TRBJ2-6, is GAGVSQTPSNKVTEKGKYVELRCDPISGHTALYWYRQSLGQGPEFLIYFQGTGAADDSGLPNDRFFAVRPEGSVSTLKIQRTERGDSAVYLCASSLKGSTAGANVLTFGAGSRLTVL.

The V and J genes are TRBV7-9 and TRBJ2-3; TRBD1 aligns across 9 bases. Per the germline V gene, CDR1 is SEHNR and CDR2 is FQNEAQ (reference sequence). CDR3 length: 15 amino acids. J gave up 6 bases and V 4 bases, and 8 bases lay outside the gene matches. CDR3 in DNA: TGTGCCAGCAGCTCTAGACAGGGGGGGTCGGATACGCAGTATTTT. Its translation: CASSSRQGGSDTQYF.

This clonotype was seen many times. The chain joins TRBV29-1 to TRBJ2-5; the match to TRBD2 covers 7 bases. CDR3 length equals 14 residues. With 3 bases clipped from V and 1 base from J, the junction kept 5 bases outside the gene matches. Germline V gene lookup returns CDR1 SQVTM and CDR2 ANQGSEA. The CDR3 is CSVDGGSSQETQYF. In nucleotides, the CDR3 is TGCAGCGTTGATGGCGGGAGTTCCCAAGAGACCCAGTACTTC.